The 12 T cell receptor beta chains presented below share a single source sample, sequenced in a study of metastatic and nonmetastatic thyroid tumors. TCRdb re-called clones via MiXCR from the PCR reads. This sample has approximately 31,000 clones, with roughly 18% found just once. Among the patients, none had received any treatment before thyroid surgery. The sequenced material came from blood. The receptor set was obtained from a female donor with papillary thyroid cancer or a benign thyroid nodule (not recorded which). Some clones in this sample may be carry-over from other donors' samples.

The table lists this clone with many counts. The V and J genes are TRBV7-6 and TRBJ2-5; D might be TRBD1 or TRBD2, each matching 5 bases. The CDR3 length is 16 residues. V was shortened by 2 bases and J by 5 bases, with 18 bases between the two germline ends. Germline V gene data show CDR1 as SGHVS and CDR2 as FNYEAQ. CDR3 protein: CASSLNGLGVSETQYF. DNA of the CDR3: TGTGCCAGCAGCTTAAATGGGCTGGGGGTTAGCGAGACCCAGTACTTC.

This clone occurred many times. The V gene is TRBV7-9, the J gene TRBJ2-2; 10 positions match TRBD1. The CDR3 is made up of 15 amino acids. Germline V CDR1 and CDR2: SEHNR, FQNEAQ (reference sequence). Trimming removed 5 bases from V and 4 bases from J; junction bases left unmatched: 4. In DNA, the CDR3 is TGTGCCAGCAGCCTTGGGACAGGGGCCACCGGGGAGCTGTTTTTT. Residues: CASSLGTGATGELFF.

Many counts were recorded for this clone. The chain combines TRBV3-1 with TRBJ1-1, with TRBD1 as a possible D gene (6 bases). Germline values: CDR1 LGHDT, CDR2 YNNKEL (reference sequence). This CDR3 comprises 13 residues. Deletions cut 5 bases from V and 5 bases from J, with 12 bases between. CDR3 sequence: CASSYLRGTEAFF. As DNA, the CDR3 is TGTGCCAGCAGCTATTTGAGGGGGACTGAAGCTTTCTTT.

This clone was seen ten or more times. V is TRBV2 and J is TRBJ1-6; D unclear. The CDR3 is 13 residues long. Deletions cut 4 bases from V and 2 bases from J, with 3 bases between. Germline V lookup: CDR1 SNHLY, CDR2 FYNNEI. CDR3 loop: CASSGTYNSPLHF. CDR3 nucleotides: TGTGCCAGCAGTGGAACCTATAATTCACCCCTCCACTTT.

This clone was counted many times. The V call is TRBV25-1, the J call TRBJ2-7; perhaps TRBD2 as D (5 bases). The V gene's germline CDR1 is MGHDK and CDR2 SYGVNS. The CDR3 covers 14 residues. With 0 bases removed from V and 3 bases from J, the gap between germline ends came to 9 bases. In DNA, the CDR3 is TGTGCCAGCAGTGAATACGGGGATGGCTACGAGCAGTACTTC. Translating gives CASSEYGDGYEQYF.

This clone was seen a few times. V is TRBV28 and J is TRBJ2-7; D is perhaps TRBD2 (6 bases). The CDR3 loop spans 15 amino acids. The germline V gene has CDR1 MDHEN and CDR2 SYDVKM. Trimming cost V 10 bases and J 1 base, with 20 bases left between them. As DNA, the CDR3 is TGTGCCACCAGCCTAGAGGGACTCCTGTCCTACGAGCAGTACTTC. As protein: CATSLEGLLSYEQYF.

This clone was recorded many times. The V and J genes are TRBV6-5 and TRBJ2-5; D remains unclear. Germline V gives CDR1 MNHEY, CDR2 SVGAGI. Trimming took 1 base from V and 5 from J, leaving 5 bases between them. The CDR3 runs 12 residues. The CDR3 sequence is CASSYLWETQYF. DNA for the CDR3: TGTGCCAGCAGTTACTTGTGGGAGACCCAGTACTTC.

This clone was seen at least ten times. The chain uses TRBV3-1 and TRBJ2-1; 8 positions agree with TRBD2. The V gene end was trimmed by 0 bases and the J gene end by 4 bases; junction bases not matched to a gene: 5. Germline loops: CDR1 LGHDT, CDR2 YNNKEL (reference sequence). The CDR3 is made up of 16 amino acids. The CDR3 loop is CASSQDLVAGYNEQFF. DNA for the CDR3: TGTGCCAGCAGCCAAGATCTGGTAGCGGGGTACAATGAGCAGTTCTTC.

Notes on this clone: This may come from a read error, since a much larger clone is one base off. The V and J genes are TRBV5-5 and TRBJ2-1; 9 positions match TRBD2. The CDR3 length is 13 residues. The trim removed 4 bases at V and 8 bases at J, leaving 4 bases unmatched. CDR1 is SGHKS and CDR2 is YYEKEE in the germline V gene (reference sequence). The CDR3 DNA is TGTGCCAGCAGCAGGGGACTAGCTTATGAGCAGTTCTTC. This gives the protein CASSRGLAYEQFF. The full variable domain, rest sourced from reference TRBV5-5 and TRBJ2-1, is DAGVTQSPTHLIKTRGQQVTLRCSPISGHKSVSWYQQVLGQGPQFIFQYYEKEERGRGNFPDRFSARQFPNYSSELNVNALLLGDSALYLCASSRGLAYEQFFGPGTRLTVL.

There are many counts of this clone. The CDR3 region is CASSPGHTDTQYF. CDR3 nucleotide sequence: TGTGCCAGCAGTCCGGGACACACAGATACGCAGTATTTT. This chain connects TRBV5-6 to TRBJ2-3, with D possibly matching TRBD1 (6 bases). V lost 5 bases, J lost 2 bases, and 9 bases lay in between. CDR1 is SGHDT, CDR2 YYEEEE, per germline. The CDR3 sequence is 13 residues long.

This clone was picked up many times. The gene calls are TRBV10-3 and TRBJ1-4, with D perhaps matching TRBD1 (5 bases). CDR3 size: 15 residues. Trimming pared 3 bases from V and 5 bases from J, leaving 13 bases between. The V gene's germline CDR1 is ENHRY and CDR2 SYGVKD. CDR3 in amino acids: CAISDRRGENEKLFF. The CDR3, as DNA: TGTGCCATCAGTGATCGGAGGGGAGAAAATGAAAAACTGTTTTTT.

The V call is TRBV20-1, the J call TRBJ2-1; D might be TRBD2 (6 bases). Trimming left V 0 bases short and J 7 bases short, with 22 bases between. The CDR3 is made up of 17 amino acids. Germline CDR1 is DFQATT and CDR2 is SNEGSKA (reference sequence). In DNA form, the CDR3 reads TGCAGTGCTAGAGAAGAACTGGGACTGGGGCCGGGAAATGAGCAGTTCTTC. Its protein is CSAREELGLGPGNEQFF.